The entry below gives a single TCR beta chain sequence along with its context. The sample comes from a study of blood T cell repertoires in COVID-19. Across the whole study: Italy, Spain and the United States were the sources of the convalescent and acute COVID-19 samples. In each case, the material was cDNA or gDNA derived from T cells, B-cell-depleted T cells, or PBMCs.

The V gene's germline CDR1 is LNHDA and CDR2 SQIVND (reference sequence). This CDR3 spans 13 amino acids. The J segment lost 4 bases and the V segment lost 7 bases, leaving 2 bases of the junction unmatched. Assay: immunoSEQ multiplex PCR; the TCRdb copy retains only in-frame clones and omits some. Found here are about 370,000 clones, 89% of them singletons; the top ten hold around 3%. Those enrolled in Seattle joined during active infection and were followed longitudinally afterward. The chain recombines TRBV19 with TRBJ2-1; 9 bases map to TRBD2. The sequenced sample was peripheral blood. The sequence was obtained from a woman under 40 with COVID-19, enrolled during active disease. CDR3 nucleotide sequence: TGTGCCAGTACTGCGGGAGGGTACAATGAGCAGTTCTTC. This codes for CASTAGGYNEQFF.